A single T cell receptor (beta chain) is shown here with its context. The antigen is not known. This record comes from a study of cytomegalovirus exposure and HLA in healthy donors. Study-level points and caveats: A classifier reportedly called cytomegalovirus status with high sensitivity and specificity. About 87% or about 30% of the time was how often most TCR beta V segments were productive, according to an earlier analysis. Cytomegalovirus association was assigned to approximately 180 TCR beta chains. Some public TCRs appeared in many individuals, while most sequences were rare.

The study ran its PCR with 60 Vbeta and 13 Jbeta primers. Data came from immunoSEQ multiplex PCR; TCRdb stores just in-frame clones and leaves some out. The sample yields 100,000 or so clones, 70% to 80% seen once. The CDR3 length is 15 residues. Trimming stripped 4 bases from V and 0 bases from J, with 12 bases between. Germline CDR1 SNHLY, CDR2 FYNNEI. The V call is TRBV2, the J call TRBJ1-2; no firm D call. The source of this sequence is a female donor in good health and CMV-seropositive. Input material: PBMCs. Here the CDR3 reads CASSVGRGPNYGYTF. CDR3 bases: TGTGCCAGCAGTGTCGGGCGGGGTCCTAACTATGGCTACACCTTC.